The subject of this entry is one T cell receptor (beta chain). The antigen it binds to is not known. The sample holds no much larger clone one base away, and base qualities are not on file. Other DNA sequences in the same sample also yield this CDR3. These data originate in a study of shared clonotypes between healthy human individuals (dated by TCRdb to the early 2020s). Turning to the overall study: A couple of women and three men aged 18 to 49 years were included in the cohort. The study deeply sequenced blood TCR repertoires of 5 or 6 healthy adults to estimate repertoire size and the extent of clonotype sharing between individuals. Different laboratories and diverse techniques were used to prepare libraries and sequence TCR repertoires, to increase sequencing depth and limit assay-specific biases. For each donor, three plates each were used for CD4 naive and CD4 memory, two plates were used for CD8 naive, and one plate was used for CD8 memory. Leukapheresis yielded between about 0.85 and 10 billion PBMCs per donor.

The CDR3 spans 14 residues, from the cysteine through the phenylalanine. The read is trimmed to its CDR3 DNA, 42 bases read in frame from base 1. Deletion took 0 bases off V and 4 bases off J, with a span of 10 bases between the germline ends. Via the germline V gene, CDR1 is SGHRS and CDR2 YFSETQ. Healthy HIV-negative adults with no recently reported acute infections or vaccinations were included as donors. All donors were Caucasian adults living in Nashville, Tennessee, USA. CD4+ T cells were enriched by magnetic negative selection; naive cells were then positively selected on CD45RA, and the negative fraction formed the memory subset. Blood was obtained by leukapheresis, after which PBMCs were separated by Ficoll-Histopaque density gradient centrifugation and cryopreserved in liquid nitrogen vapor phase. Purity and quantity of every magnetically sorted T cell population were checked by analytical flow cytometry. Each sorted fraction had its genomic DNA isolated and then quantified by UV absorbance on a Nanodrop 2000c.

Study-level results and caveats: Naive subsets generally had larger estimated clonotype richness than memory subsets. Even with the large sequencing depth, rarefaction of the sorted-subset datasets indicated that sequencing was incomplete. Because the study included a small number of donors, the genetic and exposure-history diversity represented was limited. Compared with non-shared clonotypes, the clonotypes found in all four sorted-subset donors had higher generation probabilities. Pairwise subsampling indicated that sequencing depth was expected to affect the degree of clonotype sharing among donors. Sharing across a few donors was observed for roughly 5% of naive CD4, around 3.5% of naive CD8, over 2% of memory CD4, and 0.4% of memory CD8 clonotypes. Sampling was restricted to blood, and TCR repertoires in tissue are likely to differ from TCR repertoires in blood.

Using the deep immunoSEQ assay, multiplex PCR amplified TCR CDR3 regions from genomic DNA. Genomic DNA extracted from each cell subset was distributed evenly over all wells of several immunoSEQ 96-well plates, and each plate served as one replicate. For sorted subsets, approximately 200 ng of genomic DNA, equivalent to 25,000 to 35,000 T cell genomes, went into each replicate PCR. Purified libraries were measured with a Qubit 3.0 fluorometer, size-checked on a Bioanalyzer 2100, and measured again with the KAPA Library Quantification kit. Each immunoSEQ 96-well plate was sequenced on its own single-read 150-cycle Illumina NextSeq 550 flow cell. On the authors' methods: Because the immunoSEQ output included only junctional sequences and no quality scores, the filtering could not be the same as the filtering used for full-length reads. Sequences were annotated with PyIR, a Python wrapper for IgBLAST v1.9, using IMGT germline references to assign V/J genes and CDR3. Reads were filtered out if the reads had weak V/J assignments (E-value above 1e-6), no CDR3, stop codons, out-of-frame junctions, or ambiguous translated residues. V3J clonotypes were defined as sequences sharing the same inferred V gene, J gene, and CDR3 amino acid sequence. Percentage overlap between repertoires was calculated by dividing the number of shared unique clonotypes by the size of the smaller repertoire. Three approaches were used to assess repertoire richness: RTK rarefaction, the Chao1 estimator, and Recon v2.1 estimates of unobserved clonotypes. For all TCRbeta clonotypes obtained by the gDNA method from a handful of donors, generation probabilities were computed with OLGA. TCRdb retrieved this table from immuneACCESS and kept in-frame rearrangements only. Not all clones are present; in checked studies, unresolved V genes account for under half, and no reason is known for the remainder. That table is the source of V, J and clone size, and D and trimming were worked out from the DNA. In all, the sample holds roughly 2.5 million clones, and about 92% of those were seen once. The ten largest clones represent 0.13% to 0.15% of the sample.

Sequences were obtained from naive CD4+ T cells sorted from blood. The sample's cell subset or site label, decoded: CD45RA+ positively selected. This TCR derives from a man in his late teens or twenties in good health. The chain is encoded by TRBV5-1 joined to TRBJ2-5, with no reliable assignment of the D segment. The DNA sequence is TGCGCCAGCAGCTTGGCGGGCAACCTAGAGACCCAGTACTTC. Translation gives CASSLAGNLETQYF.